A selection of T cell receptor beta chains follows, all from one sample in a study of T cell clones after liver transplantation. Generated by immunoSEQ multiplex PCR, the TCRdb table keeps only in-frame clones and is missing some. The repertoire includes 95,000 to 110,000 clones, approximately 85% of them detected once, and roughly 0.9% sits in the top ten. The source material was CD4+ T cells from blood, sampled before liver transplant. Receptors were obtained from a human donor who received a liver transplant. CDR3s include the opening cysteine and the closing phenylalanine or tryptophan. A D gene is named only where the DNA matches it firmly. Not every row has a clone size; where given, it reads once, few, many or a size class.

v_call	clone_size	j_call	d_call	cdr3_aa	cdr3_nt
TRBV19	.	TRBJ1-1	.	CASSIRTENTEAFF	TGTGCCAGTAGTATAAGGACAGAAAACACTGAAGCTTTCTTT
TRBV27	.	TRBJ2-2	.	CASGGQGNTGELFF	TGTGCCAGCGGGGGGCAGGGGAACACCGGGGAGCTGTTTTTT
TRBV14	.	TRBJ2-3	.	CASSQGWERDTQYF	TGTGCCAGCAGCCAAGGGTGGGAGCGGGATACGCAGTATTTT
TRBV2	.	TRBJ1-2	.	CASSGGGSYYGYTF	TGTGCCAGCAGTGGAGGAGGGTCCTACTATGGCTACACCTTC
TRBV4-2	.	TRBJ2-1	.	CASSQVDGGGPYNEQFF	TGTGCCAGCAGCCAAGTAGATGGCGGGGGCCCCTACAATGAGCAGTTCTTC
TRBV5-4	.	TRBJ2-7	TRBD2	CASSLEGLAYEQYF	TGTGCCAGCAGCTTGGAGGGACTAGCCTACGAGCAGTACTTC
TRBV7-3	.	TRBJ2-1	TRBD2	CASSLRGRLAGGTYNEQFF	TGTGCCAGCAGCTTACGAGGACGACTAGCGGGGGGCACCTACAATGAGCAGTTCTTC
TRBV5-4	.	TRBJ2-3	TRBD2	CASSLGLAGAISTDTQYF	TGTGCCAGCAGCTTGGGTCTAGCGGGGGCCATAAGCACAGATACGCAGTATTTT
TRBV5-1	.	TRBJ2-3	.	CASSLGTASTDTQYF	TGCGCCAGCAGCTTGGGGACAGCTAGCACAGATACGCAGTATTTT
TRBV19	once	TRBJ1-2	TRBD1	CASRTGYYGYTF	TGTGCCAGCAGGACAGGGTACTATGGCTACACCTTC